This T cell receptor (beta chain) was identified during a study of blood T cell repertoires in COVID-19. Method: immunoSEQ multiplex PCR; TCRdb's copy keeps in-frame clones and lacks some. Counted here are roughly 160,000 clones, 70% to 90% occurring once; the ten biggest clones make up roughly 5.4%. Germline CDR1 is SNHLY and CDR2 is FYNNEI. The CDR3 has 16 amino acids. Trimming removed 2 bases from V and 8 bases from J, with 18 bases in between. Seattle patients were enrolled while actively infected and followed longitudinally. Sequencing input: peripheral blood. The chain is built from TRBV2 and TRBJ1-4; tentative D call: TRBD1 (5 bases). The clonotype comes from a woman in her 50s with COVID-19, enrolled during active disease. The CDR3 sequence: CASSESHWAGLEKLFF. In nucleotides, the CDR3 is TGTGCCAGCAGTGAAAGTCATTGGGCAGGGTTAGAAAAACTGTTTTTT.